The present T cell receptor (beta chain) was sequenced within a study of blood T cells in healthy people across ages. J was trimmed by 3 bases and V by 7 bases; bases with no gene match: 8. This CDR3 comprises 15 residues. CDR1 and CDR2 (germline): SQVTM, ANQGSEA. This clonotype has more than one count but fewer than ten. A J-beta primer mix and a sample-barcoded 5' primer were used in a second PCR of about 6 to 12 cycles. A template-switch adaptor containing 12 random nucleotides labeled each cDNA molecule. One entry per CDR3 protein results from TCRdb running MiXCR on the 5' RACE reads. The sample records 1.8 million or so distinct CDR3 sequences, roughly two fifths being singletons.

The sequence came from a human donor in good health. The rearrangement links TRBV29-1 to TRBJ2-3, with 12 bases identical to TRBD1. Sequencing input: blood. The CDR3 reads CSARDRGRGTDTQYF. The CDR3 DNA is TGCAGCGCTAGGGACAGGGGGCGCGGTACAGATACGCAGTATTTT.